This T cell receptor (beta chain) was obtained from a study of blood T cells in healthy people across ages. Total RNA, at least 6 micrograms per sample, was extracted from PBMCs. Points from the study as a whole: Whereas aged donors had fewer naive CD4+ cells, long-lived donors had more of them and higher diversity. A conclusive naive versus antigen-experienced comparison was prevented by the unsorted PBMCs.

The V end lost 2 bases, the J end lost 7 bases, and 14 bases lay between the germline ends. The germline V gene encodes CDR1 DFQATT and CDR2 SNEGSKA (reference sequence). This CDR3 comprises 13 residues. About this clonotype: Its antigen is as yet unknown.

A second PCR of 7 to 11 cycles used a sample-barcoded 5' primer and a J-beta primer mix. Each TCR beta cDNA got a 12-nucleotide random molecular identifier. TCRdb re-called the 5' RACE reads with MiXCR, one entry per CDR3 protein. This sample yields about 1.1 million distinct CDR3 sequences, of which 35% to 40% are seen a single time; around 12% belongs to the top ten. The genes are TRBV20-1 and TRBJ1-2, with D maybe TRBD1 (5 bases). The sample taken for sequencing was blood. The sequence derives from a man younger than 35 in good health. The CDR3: CSARSGGLGGYTF. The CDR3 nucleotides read TGCAGTGCTAGATCCGGGGGTCTTGGTGGCTACACCTTC.